The clone carrying this T cell receptor beta chain was found a few times. As yet, its antigen is unknown. The data derive from a study of T cells in Graves' hyperthyroidism and ophthalmopathy. Findings and limits, study-wide: Also found in blood were most expanded thyroid clonotypes above 0.001.

The CDR3 is made up of 17 amino acids. Germline assignment: CDR1 MNHNY and CDR2 SVGAGI (reference sequence). V gave up 2 bases and J gave up 8 bases, with 22 bases separating them. Amplified TCR beta CDR3 regions came from RNA transcripts. The study used the HTBI primer set for a first-round RT-PCR of the TCR CDR3. TCRdb itself ran the multiplex PCR reads through MiXCR, one entry per CDR3 protein. The table lists around 450,000 distinct CDR3 sequences, 15% to 18% of them singletons, with almost 8% in the top ten. Fresh peripheral blood, about 10 ml of it, supplied the PBMCs. The sequenced material came from blood. The chain uses TRBV6-6 and TRBJ2-1, with D possibly matching TRBD2 (6 bases). The clonotype originates from a woman aged 18-30 years with Graves' hyperthyroidism. CDR3 residues: CASSYLAAGSQADEQFF. The CDR3 DNA reads TGTGCCAGCAGTTACCTGGCAGCGGGCAGTCAAGCGGATGAGCAGTTCTTC.